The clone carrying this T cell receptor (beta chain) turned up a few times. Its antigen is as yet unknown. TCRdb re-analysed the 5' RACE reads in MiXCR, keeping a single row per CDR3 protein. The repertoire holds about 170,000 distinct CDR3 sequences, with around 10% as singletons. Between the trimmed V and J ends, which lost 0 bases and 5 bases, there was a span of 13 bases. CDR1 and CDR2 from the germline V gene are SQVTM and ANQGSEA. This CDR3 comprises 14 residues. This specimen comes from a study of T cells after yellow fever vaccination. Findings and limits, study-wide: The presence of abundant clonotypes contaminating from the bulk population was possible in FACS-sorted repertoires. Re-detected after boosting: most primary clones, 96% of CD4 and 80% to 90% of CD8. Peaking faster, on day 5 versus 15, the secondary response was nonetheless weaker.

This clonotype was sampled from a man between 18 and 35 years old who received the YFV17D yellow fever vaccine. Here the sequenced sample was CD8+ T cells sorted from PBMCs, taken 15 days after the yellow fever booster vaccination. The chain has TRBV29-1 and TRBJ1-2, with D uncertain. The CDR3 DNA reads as TGCAGCGTTGAAGAGAAGGGCTTCGGGTATGGCTACACCTTC. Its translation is CSVEEKGFGYGYTF.